This section outlines one T cell receptor beta chain sequence together with its context. This record belongs to a study of cytomegalovirus exposure and HLA in healthy donors. Study-level background: The Caucasian-associated ancestry cluster held under 90% of more than 350 genotyped donors.

Primers for the PCR totalled 60 Vbeta and 13 Jbeta. This table comes from immunoSEQ multiplex PCR, and its TCRdb copy is limited to in-frame clones, with some not included. The sample includes about 130,000 clones, about 82% of them seen just once. The J segment lost 1 base and the V segment lost 9 bases, leaving 5 bases of the junction unmatched. The CDR3 loop spans 14 amino acids. CDR1 is LGHNT and CDR2 is FRNRAP in the germline V gene. The receptor comes from a boy aged 10-17 years in good health and CMV-seronegative. V gene TRBV12-5 combines with J gene TRBJ1-3; the match to TRBD1 covers 8 bases. Sequencing input: PBMCs. The CDR3 region has the DNA TGTGCTAGCGGACAGGGTACTTCTGGAAACACCATATATTTT. This encodes CASGQGTSGNTIYF.